Below, 20 T cell receptor beta chains from the same sample are listed, as sequenced in a study of blood T cell repertoires in COVID-19. Here immunoSEQ multiplex PCR was the method, and the copy in TCRdb shows in-frame clones only, minus some. The table has roughly 140,000 clones, roughly 84% seen once; the top ten hold 9% to 10%. The sample taken for sequencing was peripheral blood. The receptors shown here come from a woman aged 45-65 years with acute or convalescent COVID-19.

J is TRBJ2-7 and V is TRBV5-1; TRBD2 matches at 11 bases. This CDR3 comprises 17 residues. J gave up 4 bases and V 3 bases, and 12 bases lay outside the gene matches. From germline, CDR1 is SGHRS and CDR2 YFSETQ. CDR3 loop: CASSSRVAGGPGYEQYF. DNA for the CDR3: TGCGCCAGCAGCTCCAGAGTAGCGGGAGGGCCCGGGTACGAGCAGTACTTC. Based on the CDR3 plus reference TRBV5-1 and TRBJ2-7, the full variable domain is KAGVTQTPRYLIKTRGQQVTLSCSPISGHRSVSWYQQTPGQGLQFLFEYFSETQRNKGNFPGRFSGRQFSNSRSEMNVSTLELGDSALYLCASSSRVAGGPGYEQYFGPGTRLTVT.

The rearrangement joins TRBV6-4 to TRBJ2-1; D is undetermined. Germline V gives CDR1 MRHNA, CDR2 SNTAGT. The CDR3 totals 13 residues. Trimming removed 8 bases at V and 4 bases at J, with 12 bases between. The CDR3 DNA sequence: TGTGCCAGCCGCGCGGCGGTGTACAATGAGCAGTTCTTC. Translating it yields CASRAAVYNEQFF.

The J gene is TRBJ1-5, the V gene TRBV2; D gene ambiguous. The CDR3 is 14 amino acids. V shed 4 bases and J shed 0 bases, with 7 bases lying between them. Germline V lookup: CDR1 SNHLY, CDR2 FYNNEI. The CDR3 reads CASSASNSNQPQHF. As DNA, the CDR3 is TGTGCCAGCAGTGCGAGCAATAGCAATCAGCCCCAGCATTTT.

The chain carries TRBV7-2 and TRBJ1-5; possibly TRBD1 for D (5 bases). The germline gives CDR1 SGHTA, CDR2 FQGNSA. V gave up 1 base and J gave up 2 bases, with 9 bases separating them. This CDR3 region has 15 residues. The CDR3 DNA sequence: TGTGCCAGCAGCTTAGTGGGGACTGGCAATCAGCCCCAGCATTTT. It yields the protein CASSLVGTGNQPQHF.

This clone has only a few counts. V gene TRBV6-2 or TRBV6-3 combines with J gene TRBJ2-2; 10 positions match TRBD2. Unmatched junction bases numbered 0, after V lost 5 bases and J lost 3 bases. This CDR3 is 14 amino acids long. Germline CDR1 reads MNHEY; CDR2 reads SVGEGT. The CDR3 protein is CASSSGRDTGELFF. The CDR3 DNA reads as TGTGCCAGCAGTAGCGGGAGGGACACCGGGGAGCTGTTTTTT.

The rearrangement joins TRBV29-1 to TRBJ2-1, with TRBD2 matching over 14 bases. Per the germline V gene, CDR1 is SQVTM and CDR2 is ANQGSEA. This CDR3 spans 15 amino acids. V was pared by 6 bases and J by 5 bases, with 6 bases of the junction left unmatched. The CDR3 loop is CSVIGLAGGNNEQFF. DNA for the CDR3: TGCAGCGTAATCGGACTAGCGGGAGGCAACAATGAGCAGTTCTTC.

This clone appeared once. In DNA form, the CDR3 reads TGTGCCAGCAGTCAAATACGGGACAGGGGATCGGAGACCCAGTACTTC. As protein: CASSQIRDRGSETQYF. The chain employs TRBV6-2 or TRBV6-3 and TRBJ2-5, with 10 bases that match TRBD1. Germline CDR1 reads MNHEY; CDR2 reads SVGEGT. This CDR3 has 16 amino acids. Trimming removed 5 bases from V and 5 bases from J; junction bases left unmatched: 11.

The chain employs TRBV5-1 and TRBJ2-1; 8 nucleotides match TRBD2. The CDR3 loop spans 15 amino acids. The germline V gene encodes CDR1 SGHRS and CDR2 YFSETQ. The junction had 1 base not matched to a gene; V was cut back by 0 bases and J by 2 bases. CDR3 protein: CASSLVGRAYNEQFF. Written as DNA, the CDR3 is TGCGCCAGCAGCTTGGTCGGGAGGGCCTACAATGAGCAGTTCTTC.

The rearrangement uses TRBV4-3 and TRBJ1-1; D perhaps matches TRBD1 (5 bases). Germline CDR1 LGHNA, CDR2 YSLEER. V was clipped by 2 bases and J by 8 bases, with 18 bases between them. The CDR3 contains 15 residues. CDR3 DNA: TGCGCCAGCAGCCAATCCTCCTTCAGGGTTGGCGAAGCTTTCTTT. Translation: CASSQSSFRVGEAFF.

The J gene is TRBJ1-5, the V gene TRBV19; D is perhaps TRBD1 (5 bases). CDR1 LNHDA and CDR2 SQIVND come from the germline V gene (reference sequence). CDR3 length: 15 amino acids. Trimming left V 5 bases short and J 1 base short, with 12 bases between. CDR3 residues: CASSVGGGSNQPQHF. CDR3 nucleotides: TGTGCCAGTAGTGTGGGCGGGGGAAGCAATCAGCCCCAGCATTTT.

The chain carries TRBV9 and TRBJ1-1, with no clear D. Germline lookup yields CDR1 SGDLS and CDR2 YYNGEE. The CDR3 extends over 15 amino acids. V gave up 2 bases and J gave up 4 bases, with 15 bases separating them. The CDR3 is CASSVSAPGGTEAFF. In nucleotides, the CDR3 is TGTGCCAGCAGCGTCTCTGCACCCGGCGGCACTGAAGCTTTCTTT.

The V gene is TRBV19, the J gene TRBJ1-2, with 7 bases lining up with TRBD1. The junction had 24 bases not matched to a gene; V was cut back by 3 bases and J by 8 bases. The CDR3 is 19 amino acids. Per germline, CDR1 LNHDA and CDR2 SQIVND (reference sequence). In nucleotides, the CDR3 is TGTGCCAGTAGTATGTGGGTCCAGGGGGTCTATTCTACGCGTTACGGCTACACCTTC. Translation: CASSMWVQGVYSTRYGYTF. Variable domain in full (rest from reference TRBV19 and TRBJ1-2): DGGITQSPKYLFRKEGQNVTLSCEQNLNHDAMYWYRQDPGQGLRLIYYSQIVNDFQKGDIAEGYSVSREKKESFPLTVTSAQKNPTAFYLCASSMWVQGVYSTRYGYTFGSGTRLTVV.

The rearrangement links TRBV25-1 to TRBJ2-2, with TRBD1 matching over 9 bases. Trimming cost V 7 bases and J 6 bases; bases outside gene matches: 9. The length of the CDR3 is 15 residues. The germline gives CDR1 MGHDK, CDR2 SYGVNS. CDR3 nucleotide sequence: TGTGCCAGCAACGAGGACAGGGGTCGCGCCGGGGAGCTGTTTTTT. Translated, it gives CASNEDRGRAGELFF.

The table lists this clone with a count of one. The chain joins TRBV15 to TRBJ1-1; D is unresolved. Germline V CDR1 and CDR2: LNHNV, YYDKDF (reference sequence). The CDR3 is made up of 14 amino acids. Between the trimmed V and J ends, which lost 4 bases and 4 bases, there was a span of 13 bases. The CDR3 sequence: CATSTRPGSTEAFF. CDR3 bases: TGTGCCACCAGCACAAGACCTGGGAGCACTGAAGCTTTCTTT. Full variable domain (remainder filled in from reference TRBV15 and TRBJ1-1): DAMVIQNPRYQVTQFGKPVTLSCSQTLNHNVMYWYQQKSSQAPKLLFHYYDKDFNNEADTPDNFQSRRPNTSFCFLDIRSPGLGDTAMYLCATSTRPGSTEAFFGQGTRLTVV.

In DNA form, the CDR3 reads TGTGCCACCACATGGGGGACAGGGAACACTGAAGCTTTCTTT. This gives the protein CATTWGTGNTEAFF. This sequence joins TRBV15 and TRBJ1-1, with 8 bases matching TRBD1. CDR1 and CDR2 (germline): LNHNV, YYDKDF (reference sequence). With V trimmed by 7 bases and J by 1 base, 5 bases remained unmatched. There are 14 residues in the CDR3.

V usage is TRBV9 and J usage is TRBJ1-6; D is ambiguous. The CDR3 runs 15 residues. Germline lookup yields CDR1 SGDLS and CDR2 YYNGEE. The V end lost 0 bases, the J end lost 8 bases, and 12 bases lay between the germline ends. The CDR3 is CASSVASTDDSPLHF. The CDR3 DNA follows: TGTGCCAGCAGCGTAGCTTCAACAGACGATTCACCCCTCCACTTT.

The chain carries TRBV5-1 and TRBJ2-1; TRBD2 matches 7 bases. V was clipped by 1 base and J by 4 bases; unmatched bases: 5. CDR3 length equals 15 residues. The germline CDR1 and CDR2 sequences are SGHRS and YFSETQ. CDR3 loop: CASSLSGGIYNEQFF. CDR3 nucleotides: TGCGCCAGCAGCTTGTCCGGGGGGATTTACAATGAGCAGTTCTTC.

The chain's CDR3 is CSVQGANQPQHF. The CDR3 region has the DNA TGCAGCGTTCAGGGGGCCAATCAGCCCCAGCATTTT. The J gene is TRBJ1-5, the V gene TRBV29-1, with 8 bases identical to TRBD1. The CDR3 totals 12 residues. The germline V gene encodes CDR1 SQVTM and CDR2 ANQGSEA. V trimming: 5 bases; J trimming: 3 bases; junction bases outside the gene matches: 0.

This chain uses TRBV9 with TRBJ2-1, with 7 positions matching TRBD2. The CDR3 runs to 15 residues. Germline loops: CDR1 SGDLS, CDR2 YYNGEE. With 0 bases clipped from V and 5 bases from J, the junction kept 5 bases outside the gene matches. CDR3 DNA sequence: TGTGCCAGCAGCGTAGAACTAGCGCAAAACAATGAGCAGTTCTTC. Its translation is CASSVELAQNNEQFF.

This clone has only a few counts. The V and J genes are TRBV6-4 and TRBJ2-3; 9 bases agree with TRBD1. This CDR3 has 14 amino acids. In germline, CDR1 is MRHNA, CDR2 SNTAGT. V was pared by 4 bases and J by 1 base, with 0 bases of the junction left unmatched. Written as DNA, the CDR3 is TGTGCCAGCAGTGGGACAGGGGGCACAGATACGCAGTATTTT. It specifies CASSGTGGTDTQYF.